This T cell receptor beta chain emerged from a study of CD8 T cells in ankylosing spondylitis. This clonotype was counted only a few times. Its cognate antigen is unknown. TCRdb itself ran the 5' RACE reads through MiXCR, one entry per CDR3 protein. The table records 220,000 or so distinct CDR3 sequences, about 16% of them present only once. Study-level findings and limits: Seemingly distinctive of ankylosing spondylitis blood was a TCR beta motif formed by eight highly homologous variants.

Trimming shortened V by 4 bases and J by 2 bases, and 12 bases separated the two germline ends. This CDR3 is built from 14 residues. CDR1 MNHNS and CDR2 SASEGT come from the germline V gene. The specimen sequenced was blood, either unsorted or a sorted T cell fraction (not recorded which). The source is a male donor with ankylosing spondylitis. The rearrangement links TRBV6-1 to TRBJ2-7, with D possibly being TRBD2 (5 bases). CDR3 protein: CASSVLAHPYEQYF. The CDR3 bases are TGTGCCAGCAGTGTTTTAGCGCACCCCTACGAGCAGTACTTC.